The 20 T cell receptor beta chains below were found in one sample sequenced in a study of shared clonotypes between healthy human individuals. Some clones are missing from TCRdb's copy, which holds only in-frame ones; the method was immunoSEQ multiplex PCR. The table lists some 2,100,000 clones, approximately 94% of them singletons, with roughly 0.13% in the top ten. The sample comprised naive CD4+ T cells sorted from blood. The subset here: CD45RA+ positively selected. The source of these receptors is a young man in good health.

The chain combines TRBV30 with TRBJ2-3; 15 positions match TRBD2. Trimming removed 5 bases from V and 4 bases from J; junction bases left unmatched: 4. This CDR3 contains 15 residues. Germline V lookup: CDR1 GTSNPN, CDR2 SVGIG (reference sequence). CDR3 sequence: CAWRTSGGAADTQYF. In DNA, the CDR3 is TGTGCCTGGCGGACTAGCGGGGGGGCGGCAGATACGCAGTATTTT.

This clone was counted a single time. Written as DNA, the CDR3 is TGTGCCAGCAGTGAAGGCAGGGGAAGGAGCGAGCAGTACTTC. Protein: CASSEGRGRSEQYF. The rearrangement links TRBV2 to TRBJ2-7; a possible D gene is TRBD1 (6 bases). Trimming shortened V by 1 base and J by 6 bases, and 13 bases separated the two germline ends. Germline CDR1 reads SNHLY; CDR2 reads FYNNEI. The CDR3 loop spans 14 amino acids.

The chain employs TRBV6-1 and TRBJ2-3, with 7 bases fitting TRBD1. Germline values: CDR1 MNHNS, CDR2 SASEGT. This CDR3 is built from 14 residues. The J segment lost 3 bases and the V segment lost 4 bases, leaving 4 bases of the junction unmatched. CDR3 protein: CASSGQGFTDTQYF. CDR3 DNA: TGTGCCAGCAGTGGACAGGGATTTACAGATACGCAGTATTTT.

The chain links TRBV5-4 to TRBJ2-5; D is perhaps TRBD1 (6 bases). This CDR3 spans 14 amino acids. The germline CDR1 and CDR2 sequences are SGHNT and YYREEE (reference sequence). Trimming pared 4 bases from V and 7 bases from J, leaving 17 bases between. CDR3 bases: TGTGCCAGCAGCCCCCGGACAGCACCCTCGACCCAGTACTTC. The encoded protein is CASSPRTAPSTQYF.

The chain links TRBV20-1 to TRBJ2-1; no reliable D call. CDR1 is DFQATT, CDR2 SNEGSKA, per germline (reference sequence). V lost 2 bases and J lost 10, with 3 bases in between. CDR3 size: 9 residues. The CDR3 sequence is CSARPEQFF. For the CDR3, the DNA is TGCAGTGCTAGACCGGAGCAGTTCTTC.

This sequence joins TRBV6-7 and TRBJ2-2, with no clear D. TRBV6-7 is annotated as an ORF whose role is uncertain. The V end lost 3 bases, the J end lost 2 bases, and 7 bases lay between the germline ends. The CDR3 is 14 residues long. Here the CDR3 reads CASSYKDNTGELFF. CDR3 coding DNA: TGTGCCAGCAGTTATAAGGACAACACCGGGGAGCTGTTTTTT.

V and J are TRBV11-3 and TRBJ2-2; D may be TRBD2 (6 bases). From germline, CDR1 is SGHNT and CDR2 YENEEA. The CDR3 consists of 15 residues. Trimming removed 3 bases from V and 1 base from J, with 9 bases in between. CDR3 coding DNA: TGTGCCAGCAGCTTCGGAGGGGTGAACACCGGGGAGCTGTTTTTT. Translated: CASSFGGVNTGELFF.

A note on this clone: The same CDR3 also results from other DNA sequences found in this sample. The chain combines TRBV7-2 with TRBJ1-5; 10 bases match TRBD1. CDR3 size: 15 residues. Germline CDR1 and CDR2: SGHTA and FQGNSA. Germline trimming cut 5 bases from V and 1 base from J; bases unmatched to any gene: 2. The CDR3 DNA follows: TGTGCCAGCAGCCCGGACAGGGGGAGCAATCAGCCCCAGCATTTT. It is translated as CASSPDRGSNQPQHF. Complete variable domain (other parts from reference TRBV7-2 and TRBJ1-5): GAGVSQSPSNKVTEKGKDVELRCDPISGHTALYWYRQSLGQGLEFLIYFQGNSAPDKSGLPSDRFSAERTGGSVSTLTIQRTQQEDSAVYLCASSPDRGSNQPQHFGDGTRLSIL.

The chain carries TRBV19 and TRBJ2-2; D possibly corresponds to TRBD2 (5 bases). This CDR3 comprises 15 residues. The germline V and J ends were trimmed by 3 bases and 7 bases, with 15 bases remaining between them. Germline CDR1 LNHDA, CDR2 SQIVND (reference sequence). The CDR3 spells CASSILSGMGGELFF. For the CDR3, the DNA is TGTGCCAGTAGTATTCTCTCGGGGATGGGCGGGGAGCTGTTTTTT. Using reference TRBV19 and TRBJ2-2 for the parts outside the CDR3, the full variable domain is DGGITQSPKYLFRKEGQNVTLSCEQNLNHDAMYWYRQDPGQGLRLIYYSQIVNDFQKGDIAEGYSVSREKKESFPLTVTSAQKNPTAFYLCASSILSGMGGELFFGEGSRLTVL.

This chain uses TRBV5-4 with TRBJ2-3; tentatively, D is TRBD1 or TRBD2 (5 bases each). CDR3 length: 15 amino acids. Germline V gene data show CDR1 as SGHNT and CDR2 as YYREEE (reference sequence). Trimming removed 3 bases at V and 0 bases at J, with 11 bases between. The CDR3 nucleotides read TGTGCCAGCAGCTCGGGGCCAACTAGCACAGATACGCAGTATTTT. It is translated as CASSSGPTSTDTQYF. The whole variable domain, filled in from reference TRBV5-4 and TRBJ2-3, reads ETGVTQSPTHLIKTRGQQVTLRCSSQSGHNTVSWYQQALGQGPQFIFQYYREEENGRGNFPPRFSGLQFPNYSSELNVNALELDDSALYLCASSSGPTSTDTQYFGPGTRLTVL.

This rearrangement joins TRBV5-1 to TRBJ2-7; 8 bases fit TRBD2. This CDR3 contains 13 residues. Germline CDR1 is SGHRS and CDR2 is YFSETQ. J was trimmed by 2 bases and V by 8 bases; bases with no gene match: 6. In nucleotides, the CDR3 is TGCGCCAGTAGAACTAGCGGTGCCTACGAGCAGTACTTC. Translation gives CASRTSGAYEQYF.

This CDR3 reads CASSPPTGRESGNTIYF. In DNA form, the CDR3 reads TGTGCCAGCTCACCACCGACCGGCAGGGAGTCTGGAAACACCATATATTTT. The V call is TRBV18, the J call TRBJ1-3, with D possibly TRBD1 on 5 matching bases. The germline CDR1 and CDR2 sequences are KGHSH and LQKENI. V was pared by 0 bases and J by 1 base, with 13 bases between. CDR3 length: 17 residues.

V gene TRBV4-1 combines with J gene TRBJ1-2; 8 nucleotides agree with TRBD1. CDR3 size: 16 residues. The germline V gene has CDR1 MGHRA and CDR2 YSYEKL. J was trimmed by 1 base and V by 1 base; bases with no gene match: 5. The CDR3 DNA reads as TGCGCCAGCAGCCAAGGTAGAGACAGGGGTAACTATGGCTACACCTTC. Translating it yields CASSQGRDRGNYGYTF.

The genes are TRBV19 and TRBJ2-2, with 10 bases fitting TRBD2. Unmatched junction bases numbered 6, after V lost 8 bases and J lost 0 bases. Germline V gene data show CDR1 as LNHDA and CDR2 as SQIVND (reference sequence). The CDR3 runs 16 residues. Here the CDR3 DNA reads TGTGCCAGTCGATCAGCGGGGGGGTCGAACACCGGGGAGCTGTTTTTT. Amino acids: CASRSAGGSNTGELFF.

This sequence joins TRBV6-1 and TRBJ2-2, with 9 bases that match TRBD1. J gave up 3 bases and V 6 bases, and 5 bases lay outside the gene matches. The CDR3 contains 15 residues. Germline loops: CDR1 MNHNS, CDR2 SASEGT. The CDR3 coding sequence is TGTGCCAGCAGGGGGGACAGGGACTACACCGGGGAGCTGTTTTTT. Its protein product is CASRGDRDYTGELFF.

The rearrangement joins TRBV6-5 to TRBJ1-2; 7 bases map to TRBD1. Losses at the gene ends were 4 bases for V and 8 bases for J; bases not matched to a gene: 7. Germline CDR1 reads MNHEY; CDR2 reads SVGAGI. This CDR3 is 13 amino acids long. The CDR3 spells CASSSGQQLGYTF. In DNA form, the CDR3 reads TGTGCCAGCAGTTCGGGACAGCAACTCGGCTACACCTTC.

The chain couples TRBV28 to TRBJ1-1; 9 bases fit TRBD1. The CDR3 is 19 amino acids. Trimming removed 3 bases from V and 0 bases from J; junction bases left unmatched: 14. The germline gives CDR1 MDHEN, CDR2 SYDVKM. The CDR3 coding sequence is TGTGCCAGCAGTTTTCGGACAGGGGTTATTGGAATCATGAACACTGAAGCTTTCTTT. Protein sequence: CASSFRTGVIGIMNTEAFF.

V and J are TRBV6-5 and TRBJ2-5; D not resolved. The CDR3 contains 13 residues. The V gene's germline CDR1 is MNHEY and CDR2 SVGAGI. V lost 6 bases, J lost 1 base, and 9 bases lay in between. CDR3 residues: CASRIPGQETQYF. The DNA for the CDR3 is TGTGCCAGCAGAATCCCCGGCCAAGAGACCCAGTACTTC.

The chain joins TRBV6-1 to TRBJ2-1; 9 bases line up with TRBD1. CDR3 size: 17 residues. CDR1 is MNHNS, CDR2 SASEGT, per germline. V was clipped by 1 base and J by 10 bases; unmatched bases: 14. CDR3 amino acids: CASSEGGMRQGGGEQFF. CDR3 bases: TGTGCCAGCAGTGAAGGTGGTATGCGACAGGGGGGTGGAGAGCAGTTCTTC.

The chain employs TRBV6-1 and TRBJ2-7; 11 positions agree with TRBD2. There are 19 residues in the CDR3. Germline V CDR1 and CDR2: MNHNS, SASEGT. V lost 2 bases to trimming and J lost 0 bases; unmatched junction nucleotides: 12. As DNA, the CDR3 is TGTGCCAGCAGTGAACCTAGCGGGGGGCCTCACCTAAGCTCCTACGAGCAGTACTTC. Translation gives CASSEPSGGPHLSSYEQYF.